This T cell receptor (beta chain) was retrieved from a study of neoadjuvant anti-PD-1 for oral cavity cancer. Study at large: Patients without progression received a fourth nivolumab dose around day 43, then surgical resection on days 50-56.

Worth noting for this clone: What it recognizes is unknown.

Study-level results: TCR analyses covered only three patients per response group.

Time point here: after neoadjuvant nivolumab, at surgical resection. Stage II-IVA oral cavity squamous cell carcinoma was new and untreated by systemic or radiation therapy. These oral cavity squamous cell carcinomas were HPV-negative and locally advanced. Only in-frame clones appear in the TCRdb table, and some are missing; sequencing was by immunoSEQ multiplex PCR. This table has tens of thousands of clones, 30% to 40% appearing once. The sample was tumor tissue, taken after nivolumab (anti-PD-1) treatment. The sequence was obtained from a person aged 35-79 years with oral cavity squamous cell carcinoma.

DNA of the CDR3: TGTGCCAGCAGCCCACTGCCAGGGACTAGCGGGGGGGAGCTGTTTTTT. It encodes CASSPLPGTSGGELFF. This chain links TRBV28 with TRBJ2-2, with 12 positions matching TRBD2. This CDR3 is built from 16 residues. V lost 6 bases and J lost 8; bases outside the gene matches: 10. Germline V gene lookup returns CDR1 MDHEN and CDR2 SYDVKM.